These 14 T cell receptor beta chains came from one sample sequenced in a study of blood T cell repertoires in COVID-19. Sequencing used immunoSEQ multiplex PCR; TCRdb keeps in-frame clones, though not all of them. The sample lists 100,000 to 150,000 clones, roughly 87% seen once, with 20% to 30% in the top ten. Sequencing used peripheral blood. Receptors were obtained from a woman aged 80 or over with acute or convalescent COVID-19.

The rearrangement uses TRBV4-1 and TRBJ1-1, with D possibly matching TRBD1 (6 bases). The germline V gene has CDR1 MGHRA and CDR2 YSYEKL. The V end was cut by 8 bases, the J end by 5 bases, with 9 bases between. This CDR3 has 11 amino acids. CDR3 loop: CASVRGTEAFF. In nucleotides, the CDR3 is TGCGCCAGCGTCAGGGGTACTGAAGCTTTCTTT.

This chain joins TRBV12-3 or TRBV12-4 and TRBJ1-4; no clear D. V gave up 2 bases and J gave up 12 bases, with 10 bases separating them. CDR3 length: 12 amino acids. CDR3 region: CASSLSGVELFF. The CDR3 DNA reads TGTGCCAGCAGTTTAAGCGGTGTCGAACTGTTTTTT.

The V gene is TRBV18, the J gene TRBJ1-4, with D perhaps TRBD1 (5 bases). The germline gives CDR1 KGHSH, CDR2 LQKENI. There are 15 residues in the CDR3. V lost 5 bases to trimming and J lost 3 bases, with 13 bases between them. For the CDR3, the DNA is TGTGCCAGCTCAGCCTCAGGGTCGGCTAATGAAAAACTGTTTTTT. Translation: CASSASGSANEKLFF.

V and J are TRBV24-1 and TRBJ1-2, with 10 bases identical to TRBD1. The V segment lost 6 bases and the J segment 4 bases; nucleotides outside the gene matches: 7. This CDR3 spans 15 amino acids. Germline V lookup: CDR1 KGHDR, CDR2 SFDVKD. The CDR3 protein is CATSPDRGELYGYTF. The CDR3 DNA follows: TGTGCCACCAGTCCGGACAGGGGGGAGCTCTATGGCTACACCTTC.

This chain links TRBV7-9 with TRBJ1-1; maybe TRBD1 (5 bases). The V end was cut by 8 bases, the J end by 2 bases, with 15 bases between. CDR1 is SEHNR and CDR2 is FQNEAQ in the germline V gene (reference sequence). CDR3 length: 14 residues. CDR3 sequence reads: CASGAAGYNTEAFF. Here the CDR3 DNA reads TGTGCCAGCGGGGCGGCAGGGTACAACACTGAAGCTTTCTTT.

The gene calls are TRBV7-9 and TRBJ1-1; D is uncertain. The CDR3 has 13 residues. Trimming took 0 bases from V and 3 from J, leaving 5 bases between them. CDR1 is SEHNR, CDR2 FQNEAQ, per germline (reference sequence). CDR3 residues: CASSLAEYTEAFF. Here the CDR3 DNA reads TGTGCCAGCAGCTTAGCAGAGTACACTGAAGCTTTCTTT.

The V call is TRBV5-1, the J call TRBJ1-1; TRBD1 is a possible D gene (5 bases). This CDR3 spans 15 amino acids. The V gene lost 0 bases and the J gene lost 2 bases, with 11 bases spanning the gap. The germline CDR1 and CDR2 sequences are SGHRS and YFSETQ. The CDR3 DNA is TGCGCCAGCAGCTTGGCCGGGGGGACTAACACTGAAGCTTTCTTT. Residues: CASSLAGGTNTEAFF.

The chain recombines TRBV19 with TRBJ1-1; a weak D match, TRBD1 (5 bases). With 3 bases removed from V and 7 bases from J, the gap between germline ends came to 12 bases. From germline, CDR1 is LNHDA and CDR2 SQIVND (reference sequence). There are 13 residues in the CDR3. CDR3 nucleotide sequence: TGTGCCAGTAGTATCTCGGGCAGGGATGAAGCTTTCTTT. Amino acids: CASSISGRDEAFF.

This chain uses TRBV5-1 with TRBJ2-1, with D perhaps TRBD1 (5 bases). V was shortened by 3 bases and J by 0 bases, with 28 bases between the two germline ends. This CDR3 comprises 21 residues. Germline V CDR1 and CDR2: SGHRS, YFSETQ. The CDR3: CASSSLGPRASTVSSYNEQFF. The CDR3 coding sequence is TGCGCCAGCAGCTCCCTAGGCCCCAGGGCCTCTACAGTGAGCTCCTACAATGAGCAGTTCTTC.

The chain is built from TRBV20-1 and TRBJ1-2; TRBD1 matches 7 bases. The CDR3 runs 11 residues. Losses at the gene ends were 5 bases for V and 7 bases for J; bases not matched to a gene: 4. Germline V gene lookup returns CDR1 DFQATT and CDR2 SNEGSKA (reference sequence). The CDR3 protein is CSAERQGGYTF. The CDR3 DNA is TGCAGTGCTGAACGACAGGGTGGCTACACCTTC.

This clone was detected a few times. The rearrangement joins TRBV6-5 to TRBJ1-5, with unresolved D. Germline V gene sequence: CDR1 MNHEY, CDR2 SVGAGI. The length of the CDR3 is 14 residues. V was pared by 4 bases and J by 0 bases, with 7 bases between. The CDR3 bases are TGTGCCAGCAGTTGGGGAGGTAGCAATCAGCCCCAGCATTTT. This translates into CASSWGGSNQPQHF.

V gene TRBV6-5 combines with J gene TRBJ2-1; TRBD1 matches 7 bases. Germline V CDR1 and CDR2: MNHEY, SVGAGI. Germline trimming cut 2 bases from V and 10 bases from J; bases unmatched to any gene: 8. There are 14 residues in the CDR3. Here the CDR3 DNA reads TGTGCCAGCAGTTACCAACCACAGGGGACCGAGCAGTTCTTC. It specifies CASSYQPQGTEQFF.

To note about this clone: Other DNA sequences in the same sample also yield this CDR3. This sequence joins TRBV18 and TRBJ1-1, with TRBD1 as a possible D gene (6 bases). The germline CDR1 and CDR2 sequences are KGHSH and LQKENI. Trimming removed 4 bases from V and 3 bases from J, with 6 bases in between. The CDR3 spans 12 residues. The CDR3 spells CASSHRDTEAFF. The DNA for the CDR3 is TGTGCCAGCTCACACAGGGACACTGAAGCTTTCTTT.

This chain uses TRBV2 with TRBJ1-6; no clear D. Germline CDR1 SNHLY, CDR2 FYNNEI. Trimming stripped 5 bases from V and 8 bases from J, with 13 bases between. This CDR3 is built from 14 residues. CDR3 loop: CASSRGGRDSPLHF. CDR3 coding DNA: TGTGCCAGCAGTCGCGGAGGTCGGGATTCACCCCTCCACTTT. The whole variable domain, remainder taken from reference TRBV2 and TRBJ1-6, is EPEVTQTPSHQVTQMGQEVILRCVPISNHLYFYWYRQILGQKVEFLVSFYNNEISEKSEIFDDQFSVERPDGSNFTLKIRSTKLEDSAMYFCASSRGGRDSPLHFGNGTRLTVT.